These 7 T cell receptor beta chains share one sample of origin, sequenced in a study of T cell changes during pregnancy in multiple sclerosis. TCRdb's copy holds only in-frame clones and misses some; the assay was immunoSEQ multiplex PCR. The table shows under 65,000 clones, with roughly nine tenths occurring only once. The material sequenced was peripheral blood, taken in the first trimester of pregnancy. The receptors were sampled from a female donor in good health, enrolled as a control in a pregnancy study.

This chain connects TRBV9 to TRBJ2-3; D not certain. The CDR3 runs 14 residues. CDR1 and CDR2 (germline): SGDLS, YYNGEE. Trimming took 4 bases from V and 5 from J, leaving 14 bases between them. DNA for the CDR3: TGTGCCAGCAGCCCCCCCCCACTTGGAGATACGCAGTATTTT. Protein sequence: CASSPPPLGDTQYF.

V gene TRBV7-3 combines with J gene TRBJ2-2, with 8 bases lining up with TRBD1. Germline-derived CDR1 and CDR2 are SGHTA and FQGTGA. V shed 5 bases, J shed 3 bases, and the junction held 8 bases outside the gene matches. CDR3 length: 16 amino acids. The CDR3 loop reads CASSPEGQVYTGELFF. The DNA for the CDR3 is TGTGCCAGCAGCCCGGAGGGACAGGTTTACACCGGGGAGCTGTTTTTT.

The rearrangement uses TRBV5-1 and TRBJ2-7; no definite D call. Germline V lookup: CDR1 SGHRS, CDR2 YFSETQ. The V end was cut by 0 bases, the J end by 3 bases, with 13 bases between. The CDR3 is 15 amino acids. The CDR3 protein is CASSLAPGVSYEQYF. CDR3 coding DNA: TGCGCCAGCAGCTTGGCCCCCGGAGTGAGCTACGAGCAGTACTTC.

V is TRBV12-5 and J is TRBJ1-5, with D possibly being TRBD1 (6 bases). Trimming removed 5 bases from V and 4 bases from J, with 15 bases in between. Germline V CDR1 and CDR2: LGHNT, FRNRAP. There are 15 residues in the CDR3. This CDR3 is CASGPGQFGNQPQHF. The CDR3 nucleotides read TGTGCTAGTGGTCCTGGACAGTTTGGTAATCAGCCCCAGCATTTT.

V gene TRBV4-3 combines with J gene TRBJ1-1, with TRBD1 identical over 7 bases. The V segment lost 0 bases and the J segment 10 bases; nucleotides outside the gene matches: 8. Germline CDR1 and CDR2: LGHNA and YSLEER. This CDR3 has 14 amino acids. The CDR3 DNA sequence: TGCGCCAGCAGCCAAGAATGGGACAGAACTACAGCTTTCTTT. Amino acids: CASSQEWDRTTAFF.

This rearrangement joins TRBV4-3 to TRBJ1-1; D is possibly TRBD1 (6 bases). V was trimmed by 1 base and J by 3 bases, leaving 9 bases between them. Germline CDR1 LGHNA, CDR2 YSLEER. CDR3 size: 14 residues. CDR3 DNA: TGCGCCAGCAGCCAAGCAGGGGCCTACACTGAAGCTTTCTTT. Amino acid sequence: CASSQAGAYTEAFF.

This chain's CDR3 is CASSLGPSLSYNEQFF. As DNA, the CDR3 is TGTGCCAGCAGCTTAGGGCCTAGCCTCTCCTACAATGAGCAGTTCTTC. The V gene is TRBV7-7, the J gene TRBJ2-1, with a tentative D call TRBD2 (5 bases). V was shortened by 1 base and J by 0 bases, with 10 bases between the two germline ends. This CDR3 spans 16 amino acids. Germline CDR1 SSHAT, CDR2 FNYEAQ (reference sequence).